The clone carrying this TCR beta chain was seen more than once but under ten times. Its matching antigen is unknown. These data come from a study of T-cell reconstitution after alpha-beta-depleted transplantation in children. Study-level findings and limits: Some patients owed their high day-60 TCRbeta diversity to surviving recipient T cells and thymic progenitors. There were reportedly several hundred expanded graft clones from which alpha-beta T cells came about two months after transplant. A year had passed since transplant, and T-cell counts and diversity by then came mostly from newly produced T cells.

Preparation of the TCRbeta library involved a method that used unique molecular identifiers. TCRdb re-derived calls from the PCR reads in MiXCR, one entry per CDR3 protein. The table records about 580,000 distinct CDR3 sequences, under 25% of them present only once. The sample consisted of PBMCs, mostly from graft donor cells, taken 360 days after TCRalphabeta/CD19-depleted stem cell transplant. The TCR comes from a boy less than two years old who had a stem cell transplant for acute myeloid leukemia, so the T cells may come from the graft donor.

CDR3 DNA sequence: TGTGCCAGCAGCTCTTGGGCGGGGGGTATGACAGATACGCAGTATTTT. The encoded protein is CASSSWAGGMTDTQYF. The chain joins TRBV5-6 to TRBJ2-3; 8 bases match TRBD2. This CDR3 is 16 amino acids long. Unmatched junction bases numbered 9, after V lost 3 bases and J lost 3 bases. The germline V gene encodes CDR1 SGHDT and CDR2 YYEEEE.